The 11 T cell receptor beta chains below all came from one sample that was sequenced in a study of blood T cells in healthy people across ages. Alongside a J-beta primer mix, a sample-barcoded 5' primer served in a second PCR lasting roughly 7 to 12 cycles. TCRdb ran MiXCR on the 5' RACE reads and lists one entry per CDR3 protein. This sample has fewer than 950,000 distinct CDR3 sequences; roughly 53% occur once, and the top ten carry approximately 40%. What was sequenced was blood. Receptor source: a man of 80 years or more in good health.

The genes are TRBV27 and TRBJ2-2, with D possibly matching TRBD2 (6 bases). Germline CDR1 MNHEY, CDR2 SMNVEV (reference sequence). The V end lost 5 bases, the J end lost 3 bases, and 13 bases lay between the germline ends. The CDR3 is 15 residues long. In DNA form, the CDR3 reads TGTGCCAGCAGTCCCGGGGGACGTTACACCGGGGAGCTGTTTTTT. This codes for CASSPGGRYTGELFF.

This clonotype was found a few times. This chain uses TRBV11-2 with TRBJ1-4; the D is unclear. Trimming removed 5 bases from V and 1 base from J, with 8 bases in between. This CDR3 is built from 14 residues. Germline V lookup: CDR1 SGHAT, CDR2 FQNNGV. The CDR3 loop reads CASSLSLTNEKLFF. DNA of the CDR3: TGTGCCAGCAGCCTCTCCCTAACTAATGAAAAACTGTTTTTT. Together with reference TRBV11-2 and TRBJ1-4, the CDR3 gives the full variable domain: EAGVAQSPRYKIIEKRQSVAFWCNPISGHATLYWYQQILGQGPKLLIQFQNNGVVDDSQLPKDRFSAERLKGVDSTLKIQPAKLEDSAVYLCASSLSLTNEKLFFGSGTQLSVL.

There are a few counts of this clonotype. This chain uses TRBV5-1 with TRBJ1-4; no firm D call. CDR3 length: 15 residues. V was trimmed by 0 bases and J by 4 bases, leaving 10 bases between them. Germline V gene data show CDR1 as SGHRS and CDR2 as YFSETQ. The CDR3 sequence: CASSLAPGYNEKLFF. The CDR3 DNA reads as TGCGCCAGCAGCTTGGCCCCAGGTTATAATGAAAAACTGTTTTTT.

CDR3 DNA: TGTGCCAGCAGTTGGGGGGCCGAAGAGACCCAGTACTTC. Its translation: CASSWGAEETQYF. The chain recombines TRBV28 with TRBJ2-5; either TRBD1 or TRBD2 may fit D (6 bases each). Germline CDR1 and CDR2: MDHEN and SYDVKM. The CDR3 is made up of 13 amino acids. V dropped 4 bases and J dropped 3 bases, with 9 bases sitting between them.

This CDR3 is CASSFASGRAVDTQYF. In DNA, the CDR3 is TGTGCCAGCAGTTTCGCTAGCGGGAGGGCGGTAGATACGCAGTATTTT. The chain uses TRBV28 and TRBJ2-3; 12 bases match TRBD2. Germline CDR1 and CDR2: MDHEN and SYDVKM. V lost 3 bases to trimming and J lost 5 bases; unmatched junction nucleotides: 6. This CDR3 is 16 amino acids long.

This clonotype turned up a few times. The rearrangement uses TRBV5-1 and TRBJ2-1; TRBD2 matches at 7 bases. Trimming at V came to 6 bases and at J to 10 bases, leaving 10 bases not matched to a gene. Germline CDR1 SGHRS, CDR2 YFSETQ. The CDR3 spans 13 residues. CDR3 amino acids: CASNRDYAREQFF. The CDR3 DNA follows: TGCGCCAGCAACCGGGACTACGCCAGGGAGCAGTTCTTC.

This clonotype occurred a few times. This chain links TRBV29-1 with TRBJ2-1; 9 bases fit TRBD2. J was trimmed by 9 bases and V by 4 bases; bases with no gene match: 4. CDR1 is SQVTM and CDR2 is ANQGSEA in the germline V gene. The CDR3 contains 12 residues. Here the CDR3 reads CSVGLAGFEQFF. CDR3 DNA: TGCAGCGTTGGGCTAGCGGGATTTGAGCAGTTCTTC.

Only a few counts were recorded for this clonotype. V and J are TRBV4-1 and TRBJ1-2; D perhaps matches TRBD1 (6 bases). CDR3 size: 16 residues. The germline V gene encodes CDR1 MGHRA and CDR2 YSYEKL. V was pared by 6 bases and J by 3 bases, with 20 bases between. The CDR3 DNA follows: TGCGCCAGCAGTCCCCGAGGGGGGGGTTTTGACTATGGCTACACCTTC. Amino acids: CASSPRGGGFDYGYTF.

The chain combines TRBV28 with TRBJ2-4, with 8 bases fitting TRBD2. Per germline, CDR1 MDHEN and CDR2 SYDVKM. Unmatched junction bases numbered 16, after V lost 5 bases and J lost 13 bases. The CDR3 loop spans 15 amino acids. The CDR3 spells CASSIHSGAASWQYF. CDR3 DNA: TGTGCCAGCAGTATCCATAGCGGGGCGGCGAGTTGGCAGTACTTC.

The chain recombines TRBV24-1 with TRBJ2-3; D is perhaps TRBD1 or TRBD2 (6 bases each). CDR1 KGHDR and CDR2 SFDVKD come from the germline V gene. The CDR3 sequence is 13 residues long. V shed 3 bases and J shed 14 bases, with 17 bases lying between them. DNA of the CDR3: TGTGCCACCAGTGATCCGGGGGCCCGATACGCGTATTTT. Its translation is CATSDPGARYAYF.

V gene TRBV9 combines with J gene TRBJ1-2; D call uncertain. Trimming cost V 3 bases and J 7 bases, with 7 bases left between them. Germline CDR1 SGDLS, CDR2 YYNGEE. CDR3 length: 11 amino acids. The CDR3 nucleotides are TGTGCCAGCAGCGAGGGTTCTGGCTACACCTTC. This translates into CASSEGSGYTF.